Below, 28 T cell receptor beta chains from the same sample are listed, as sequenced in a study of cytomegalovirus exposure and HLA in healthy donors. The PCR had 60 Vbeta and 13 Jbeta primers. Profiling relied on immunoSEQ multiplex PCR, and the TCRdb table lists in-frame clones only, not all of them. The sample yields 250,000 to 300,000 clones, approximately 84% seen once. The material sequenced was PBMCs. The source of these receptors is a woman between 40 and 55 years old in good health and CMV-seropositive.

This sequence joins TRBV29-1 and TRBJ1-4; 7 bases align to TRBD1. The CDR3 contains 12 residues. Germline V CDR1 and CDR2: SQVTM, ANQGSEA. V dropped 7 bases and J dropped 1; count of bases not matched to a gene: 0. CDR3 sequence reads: CSGQGTNEKLFF. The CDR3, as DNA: TGCAGCGGACAGGGAACTAATGAAAAACTGTTTTTT.

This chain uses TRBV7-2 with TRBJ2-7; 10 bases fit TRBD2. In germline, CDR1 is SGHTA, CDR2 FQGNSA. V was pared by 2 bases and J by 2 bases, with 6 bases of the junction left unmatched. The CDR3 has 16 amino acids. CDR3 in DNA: TGTGCCAGCAGCTTATCGCTAGCGGGAGTCCCCTACGAGCAGTACTTC. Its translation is CASSLSLAGVPYEQYF.

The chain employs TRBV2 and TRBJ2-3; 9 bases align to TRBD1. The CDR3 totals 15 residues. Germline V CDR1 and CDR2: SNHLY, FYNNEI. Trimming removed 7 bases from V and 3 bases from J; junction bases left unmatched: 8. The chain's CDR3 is CASTWGTGRTDTQYF. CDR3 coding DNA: TGTGCCAGCACCTGGGGGACAGGGAGGACAGATACGCAGTATTTT.

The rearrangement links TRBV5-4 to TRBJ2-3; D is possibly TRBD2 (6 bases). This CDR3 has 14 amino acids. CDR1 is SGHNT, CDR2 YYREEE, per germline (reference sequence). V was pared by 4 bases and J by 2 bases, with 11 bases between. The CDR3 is CASSTGLFTDTQYF. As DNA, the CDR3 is TGTGCCAGCAGCACGGGACTGTTCACAGATACGCAGTATTTT.

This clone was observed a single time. The CDR3 protein is CASSYPPVSYEQYF. CDR3 coding DNA: TGTGCCAGCAGCTATCCCCCGGTATCCTACGAGCAGTACTTC. V is TRBV5-5 and J is TRBJ2-7, with D hard to call. Germline V gene lookup returns CDR1 SGHKS and CDR2 YYEKEE (reference sequence). V lost 3 bases, J lost 1 base, and 11 bases lay in between. The CDR3 is 14 residues long.

The CDR3, as DNA: TGTGCCAGTAGTTCCACTTCTAATGAAAAACTGTTTTTT. It encodes CASSSTSNEKLFF. This rearrangement joins TRBV19 to TRBJ1-4; D remains unclear. Germline V CDR1 and CDR2: LNHDA, SQIVND (reference sequence). The V gene lost 5 bases and the J gene lost 3 bases, with 7 bases spanning the gap. This CDR3 is 13 amino acids long.

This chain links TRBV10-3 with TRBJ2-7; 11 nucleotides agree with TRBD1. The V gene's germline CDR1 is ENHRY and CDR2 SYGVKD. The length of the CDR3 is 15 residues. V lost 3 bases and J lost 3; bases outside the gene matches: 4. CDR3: CAISDGGTGGYEQYF. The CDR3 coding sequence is TGTGCCATCAGTGACGGCGGGACAGGGGGCTACGAGCAGTACTTC.

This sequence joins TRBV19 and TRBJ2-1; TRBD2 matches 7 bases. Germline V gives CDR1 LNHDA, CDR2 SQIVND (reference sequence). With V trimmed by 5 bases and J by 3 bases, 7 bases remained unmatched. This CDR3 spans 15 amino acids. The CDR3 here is CASSSRERYYNEQFF. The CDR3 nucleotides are TGTGCCAGTAGTTCGCGGGAGAGATACTACAATGAGCAGTTCTTC.

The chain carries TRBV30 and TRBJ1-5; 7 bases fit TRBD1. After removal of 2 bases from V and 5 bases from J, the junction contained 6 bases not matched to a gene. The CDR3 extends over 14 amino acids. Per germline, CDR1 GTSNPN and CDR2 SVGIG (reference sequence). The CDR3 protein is CAWSLGQSHQPQHF. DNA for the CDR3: TGTGCCTGGAGTCTGGGACAGTCCCATCAGCCCCAGCATTTT.

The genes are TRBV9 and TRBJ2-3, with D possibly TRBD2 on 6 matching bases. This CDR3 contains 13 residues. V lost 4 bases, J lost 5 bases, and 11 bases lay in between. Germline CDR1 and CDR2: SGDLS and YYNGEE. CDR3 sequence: CASSWRELDTQYF. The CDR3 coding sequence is TGTGCCAGCAGCTGGAGGGAACTAGATACGCAGTATTTT.

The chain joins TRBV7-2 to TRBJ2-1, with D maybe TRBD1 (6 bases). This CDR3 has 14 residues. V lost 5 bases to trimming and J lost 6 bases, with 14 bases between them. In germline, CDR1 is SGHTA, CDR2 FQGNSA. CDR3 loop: CASSIQGVGNEQFF. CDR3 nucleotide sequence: TGTGCCAGCAGCATACAGGGAGTGGGCAATGAGCAGTTCTTC.

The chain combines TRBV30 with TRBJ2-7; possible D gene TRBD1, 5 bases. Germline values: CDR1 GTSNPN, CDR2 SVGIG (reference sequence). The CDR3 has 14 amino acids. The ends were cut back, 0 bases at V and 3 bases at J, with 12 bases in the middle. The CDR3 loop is CAWSVSAGNYEQYF. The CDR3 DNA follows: TGTGCCTGGAGTGTATCGGCAGGGAACTACGAGCAGTACTTC.

The CDR3 bases are TGTGCCAGCAGCGGGACAGGGGCATACCAAGAGACCCAGTACTTC. This encodes CASSGTGAYQETQYF. The chain carries TRBV5-4 and TRBJ2-5, with 10 bases aligning to TRBD1. Per the germline V gene, CDR1 is SGHNT and CDR2 is YYREEE (reference sequence). The CDR3 runs to 15 residues. Trimming took 4 bases from V and 0 from J; bases not matched to a gene: 3. Full variable domain (missing parts from reference TRBV5-4 and TRBJ2-5): ETGVTQSPTHLIKTRGQQVTLRCSSQSGHNTVSWYQQALGQGPQFIFQYYREEENGRGNFPPRFSGLQFPNYSSELNVNALELDDSALYLCASSGTGAYQETQYFGPGTRLLVL.

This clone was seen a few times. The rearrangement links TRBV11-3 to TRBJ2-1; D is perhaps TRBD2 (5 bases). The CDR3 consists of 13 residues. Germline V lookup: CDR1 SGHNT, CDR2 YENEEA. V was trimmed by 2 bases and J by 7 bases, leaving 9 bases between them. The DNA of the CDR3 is TGTGCCAGCAGCTTATATTCGGGGAATGAGCAGTTCTTC. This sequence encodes CASSLYSGNEQFF.

CDR3 protein: CASSLVRQGTEAFF. CDR3 DNA: TGTGCCAGCAGCTTAGTTCGACAGGGAACTGAAGCTTTCTTT. This rearrangement joins TRBV7-2 to TRBJ1-1; 7 nucleotides agree with TRBD1. Per germline, CDR1 SGHTA and CDR2 FQGNSA. With 1 base clipped from V and 5 bases from J, the junction kept 4 bases outside the gene matches. The CDR3 covers 14 residues.

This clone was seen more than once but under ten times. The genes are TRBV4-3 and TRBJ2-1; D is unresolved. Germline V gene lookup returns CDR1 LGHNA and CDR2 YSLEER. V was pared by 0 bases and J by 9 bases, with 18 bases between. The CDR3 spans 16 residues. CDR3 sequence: CASSQEEALISGEQFF. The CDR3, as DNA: TGCGCCAGCAGCCAAGAAGAGGCCCTGATTTCGGGTGAGCAGTTCTTC.

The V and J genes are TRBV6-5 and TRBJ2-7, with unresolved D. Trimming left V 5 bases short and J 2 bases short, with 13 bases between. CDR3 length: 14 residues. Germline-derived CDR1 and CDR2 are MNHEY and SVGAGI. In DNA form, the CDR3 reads TGTGCCAGCAGTGCCGGCGGATCAACCTACGAGCAGTACTTC. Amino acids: CASSAGGSTYEQYF.

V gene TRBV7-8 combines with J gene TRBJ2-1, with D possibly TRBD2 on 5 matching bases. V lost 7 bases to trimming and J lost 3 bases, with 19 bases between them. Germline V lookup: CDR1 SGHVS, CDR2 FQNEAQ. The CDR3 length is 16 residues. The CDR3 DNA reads TGTGCCAGCACCGTCTCCCTGGGCGGGTACTACAATGAGCAGTTCTTC. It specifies CASTVSLGGYYNEQFF. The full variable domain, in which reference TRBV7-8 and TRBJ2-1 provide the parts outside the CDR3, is GAGVSQSPRYKVAKRGQDVALRCDPISGHVSLFWYQQALGQGPEFLTYFQNEAQLDKSGLPSDRFFAERPEGSVSTLKIQRTQQEDSAVYLCASTVSLGGYYNEQFFGPGTRLTVL.

CDR3 coding DNA: TGTGCCAGCAGCTGGGACAGGTGGTGGGGCAGGGAGCTGTTTTTT. Amino acids: CASSWDRWWGRELFF. This chain connects TRBV5-8 to TRBJ2-2; 8 bases match TRBD1. V shed 3 bases, J shed 9 bases, and the junction held 10 bases outside the gene matches. The CDR3 loop spans 15 amino acids. Looked up from germline, CDR1 is SGHTS and CDR2 is YDEGEE.

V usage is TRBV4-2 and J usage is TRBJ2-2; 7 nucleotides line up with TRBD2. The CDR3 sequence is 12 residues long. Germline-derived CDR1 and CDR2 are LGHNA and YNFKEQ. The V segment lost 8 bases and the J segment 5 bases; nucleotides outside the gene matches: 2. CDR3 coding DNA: TGTGCCAGCCTGGGGGGGACCGGGGAGCTGTTTTTT. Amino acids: CASLGGTGELFF.

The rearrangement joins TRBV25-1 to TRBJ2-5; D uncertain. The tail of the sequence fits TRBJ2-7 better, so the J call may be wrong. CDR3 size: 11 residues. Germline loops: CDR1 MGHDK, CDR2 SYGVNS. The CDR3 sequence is CASSDFYEQYF. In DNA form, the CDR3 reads TGTGCCAGCAGTGATTTCTACGAGCAGTACTTC.

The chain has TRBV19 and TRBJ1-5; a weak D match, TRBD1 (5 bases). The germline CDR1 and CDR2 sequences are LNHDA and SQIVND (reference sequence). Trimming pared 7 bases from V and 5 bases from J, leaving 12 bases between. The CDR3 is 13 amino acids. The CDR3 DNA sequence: TGTGCCAGTACGGGGGGACTTTATCAGCCCCAGCATTTT. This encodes CASTGGLYQPQHF.

The CDR3 protein is CSGGQGIDEQFF. Here the CDR3 DNA reads TGCAGCGGGGGACAGGGGATTGATGAGCAGTTCTTC. The V gene is TRBV29-1, the J gene TRBJ2-1, with 10 bases matching TRBD1. Germline-derived CDR1 and CDR2 are SQVTM and ANQGSEA. Trimming cost V 7 bases and J 8 bases; bases outside gene matches: 5. This CDR3 region has 12 residues.

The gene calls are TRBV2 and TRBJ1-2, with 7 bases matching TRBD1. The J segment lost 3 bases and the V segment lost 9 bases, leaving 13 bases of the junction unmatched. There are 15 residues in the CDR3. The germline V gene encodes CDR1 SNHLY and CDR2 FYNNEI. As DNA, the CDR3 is TGTGCCAGTTACCGACAGGGCATAAATGACTATGGCTACACCTTC. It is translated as CASYRQGINDYGYTF.

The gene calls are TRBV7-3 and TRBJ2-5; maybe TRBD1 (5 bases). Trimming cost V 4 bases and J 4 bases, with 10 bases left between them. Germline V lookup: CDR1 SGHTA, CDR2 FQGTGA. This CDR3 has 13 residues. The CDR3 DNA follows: TGTGCCAGCAGCTCAAGGGGCGGAGAGACCCAGTACTTC. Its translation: CASSSRGGETQYF.

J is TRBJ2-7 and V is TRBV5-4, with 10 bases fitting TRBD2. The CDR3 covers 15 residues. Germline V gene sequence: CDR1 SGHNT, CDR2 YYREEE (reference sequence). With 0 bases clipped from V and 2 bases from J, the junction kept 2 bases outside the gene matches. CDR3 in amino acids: CASSLELAGAYEQYF. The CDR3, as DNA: TGTGCCAGCAGCTTGGAGCTAGCGGGAGCCTACGAGCAGTACTTC.

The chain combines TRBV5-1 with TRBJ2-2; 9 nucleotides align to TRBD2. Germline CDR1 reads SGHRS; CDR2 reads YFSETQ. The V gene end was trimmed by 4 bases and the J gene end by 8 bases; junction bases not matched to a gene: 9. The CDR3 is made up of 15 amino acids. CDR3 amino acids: CASSGLAGDKGELFF. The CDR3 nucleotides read TGCGCCAGCAGCGGATTAGCGGGAGATAAAGGGGAGCTGTTTTTT.

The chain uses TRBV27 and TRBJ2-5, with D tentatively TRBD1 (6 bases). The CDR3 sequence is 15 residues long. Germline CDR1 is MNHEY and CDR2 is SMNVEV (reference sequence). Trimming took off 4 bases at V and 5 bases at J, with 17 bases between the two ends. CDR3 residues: CASSSLTGGVETQYF. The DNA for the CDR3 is TGTGCCAGCAGTTCCTTGACAGGCGGTGTGGAGACCCAGTACTTC.